This T cell receptor (beta chain) was sequenced for a study of early T cells in non-severe SARS-CoV-2 infection (TCRdb year 2021). Broadly, across the study: Because TCR sequencing relied on bulk RNA taken from unsorted whole blood, pairing of alpha and beta chains was not possible.

The full study reports these points: Matching against VDJdb was skewed toward anti-spike CD8 responses, likely underestimated virus-specific expansions, and missed private and CD4 specificities.

This was a case-control study nested in a cohort of healthcare workers in London, UK, who had nasopharyngeal swab PCR tests and blood samples taken every week. Healthcare workers were recruited between 23 and 31 March 2020, during the week of the UK lockdown, and were followed weekly for up to 16 weeks. The sample holds many counts of this clonotype. This clone's antigen is unknown. No qualities accompany the bases; no much larger clone lies one base away. The library relied on 5' RACE. These reads were obtained on a NextSeq 500. To correct for sequencing error and PCR bias, the TCR library protocol tagged individual cDNA molecules with unique molecular identifiers. TCR alpha and beta chains were both sequenced, and the abundances of alpha and beta sequences in each sample were closely correlated with each other. The authors' pipeline ran thus. Decombinator V4 was used to annotate the V gene, J gene and CDR3 of the TCR sequences. TCRs were defined as expanded if a significant change between any two time points was detected under a Poisson model with p below 0.0001. TCR abundances were normalised to the total number of TCRs sequenced per sample and were expressed as counts per million. MAIT TCRs were defined by TRAV1-2 paired with TRAJ12, TRAJ20 or TRAJ33, and iNKT TCRs by TRAV10 paired with TRAJ18. VDJdb, accessed 1 November 2021, was searched for CMV, EBV and SARS-CoV-2 annotated TCRs, with TCRs annotated for multiple antigens excluded. The public reads were quality trimmed at Q25 with fastp and then assembled into clones with MiXCR by TCRdb, keeping productive beta chains. Rows merge per CDR3 protein into single entries with the most common DNA and genes. For this entry, the V and J calls and clone size follow TCRdb and not the study's own pipeline. This sample comprises 25,000 to 30,000 distinct CDR3 sequences, roughly 5.9% of them detected only once. In total, the top ten clones hold 0.92% of the sample.

A distance of 15 bases separates the germline ends of V and J, which lose 5 bases and 1 base respectively. Its CDR3 holds 16 amino acids, cysteine through phenylalanine. Only the CDR3 part of the read is kept: 48 bases, read in frame from the first base. CDR1 and CDR2 are read off the germline V gene as MDHEN and SYDVKM. Recombination linked TRBV28 to TRBJ2-1, and possibly TRBD2, on 6 matching bases. Sequencing was done on a sample of whole blood. The source is an adult who was a healthcare worker with PCR-confirmed SARS-CoV-2 infection or an uninfected control (not recorded which). Here the CDR3 is given as CASSGDWRESYNEQFF. The DNA is TGTGCCAGCAGTGGGGATTGGAGGGAATCCTACAATGAGCAGTTCTTC.